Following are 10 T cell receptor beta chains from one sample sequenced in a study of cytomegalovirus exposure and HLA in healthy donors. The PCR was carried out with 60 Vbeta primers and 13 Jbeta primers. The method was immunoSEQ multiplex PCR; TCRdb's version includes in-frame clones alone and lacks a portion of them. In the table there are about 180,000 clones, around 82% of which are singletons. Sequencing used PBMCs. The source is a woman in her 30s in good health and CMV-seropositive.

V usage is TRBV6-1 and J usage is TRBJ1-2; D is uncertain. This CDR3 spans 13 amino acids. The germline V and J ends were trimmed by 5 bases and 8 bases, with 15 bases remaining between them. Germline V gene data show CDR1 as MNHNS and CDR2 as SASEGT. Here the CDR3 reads CASSYGPTLGYTF. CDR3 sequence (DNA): TGTGCCAGCAGTTATGGGCCTACCCTGGGCTACACCTTC.

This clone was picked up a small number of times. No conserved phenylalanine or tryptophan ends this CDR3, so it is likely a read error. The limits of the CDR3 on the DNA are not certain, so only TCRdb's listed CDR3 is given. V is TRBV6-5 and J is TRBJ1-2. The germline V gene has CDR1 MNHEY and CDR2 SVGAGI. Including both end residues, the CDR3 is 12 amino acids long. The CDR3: CASSEAQRRRSL.

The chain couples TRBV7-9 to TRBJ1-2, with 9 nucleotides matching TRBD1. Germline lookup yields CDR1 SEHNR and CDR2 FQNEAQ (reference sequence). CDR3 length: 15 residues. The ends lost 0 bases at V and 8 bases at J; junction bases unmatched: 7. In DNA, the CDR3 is TGTGCCAGCAGCTTAGCCGGGACAGGGAGTTACGGCTACACCTTC. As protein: CASSLAGTGSYGYTF.

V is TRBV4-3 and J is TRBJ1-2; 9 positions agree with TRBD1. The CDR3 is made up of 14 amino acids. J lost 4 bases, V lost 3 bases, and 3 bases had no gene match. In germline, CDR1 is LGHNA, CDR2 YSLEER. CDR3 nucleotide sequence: TGCGCCAGCAGCCAGTTACAGGGGGCCTATGGCTACACCTTC. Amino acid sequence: CASSQLQGAYGYTF.

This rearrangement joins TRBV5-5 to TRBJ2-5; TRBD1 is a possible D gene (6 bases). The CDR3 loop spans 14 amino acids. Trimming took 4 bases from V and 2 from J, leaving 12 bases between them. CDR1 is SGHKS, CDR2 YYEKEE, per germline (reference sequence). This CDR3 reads CASSGTGLQETQYF. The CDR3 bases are TGTGCCAGCAGCGGTACAGGGCTTCAAGAGACCCAGTACTTC. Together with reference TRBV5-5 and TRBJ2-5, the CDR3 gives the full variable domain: DAGVTQSPTHLIKTRGQQVTLRCSPISGHKSVSWYQQVLGQGPQFIFQYYEKEERGRGNFPDRFSARQFPNYSSELNVNALLLGDSALYLCASSGTGLQETQYFGPGTRLLVL.

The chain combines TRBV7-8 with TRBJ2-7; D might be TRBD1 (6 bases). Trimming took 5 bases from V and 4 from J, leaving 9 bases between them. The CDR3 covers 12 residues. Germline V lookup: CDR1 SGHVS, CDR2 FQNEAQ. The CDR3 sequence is CASSGGGYEQYF. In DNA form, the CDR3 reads TGTGCCAGCAGCGGGGGCGGTTACGAGCAGTACTTC.

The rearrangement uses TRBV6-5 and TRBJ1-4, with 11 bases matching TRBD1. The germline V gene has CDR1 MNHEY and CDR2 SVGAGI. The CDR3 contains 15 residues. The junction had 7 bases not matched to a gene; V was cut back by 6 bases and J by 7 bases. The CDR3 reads CASRTRDRGGEKLFF. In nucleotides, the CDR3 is TGTGCCAGCAGGACCCGGGACAGGGGGGGTGAAAAACTGTTTTTT.

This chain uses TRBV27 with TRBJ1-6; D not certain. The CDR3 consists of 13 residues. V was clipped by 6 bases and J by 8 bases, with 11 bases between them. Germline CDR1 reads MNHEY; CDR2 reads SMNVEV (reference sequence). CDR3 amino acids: CASRLTRDSPLHF. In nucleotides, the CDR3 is TGTGCCAGCAGACTTACACGGGATTCACCCCTCCACTTT.

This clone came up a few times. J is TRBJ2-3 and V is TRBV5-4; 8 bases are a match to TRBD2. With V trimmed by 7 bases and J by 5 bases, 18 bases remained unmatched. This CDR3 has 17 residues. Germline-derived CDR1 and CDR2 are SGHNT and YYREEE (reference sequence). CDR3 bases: TGTGCCAGCTCCGGGGCTCTCCGGGGGGGCCAGAGAGATACGCAGTATTTT. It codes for CASSGALRGGQRDTQYF. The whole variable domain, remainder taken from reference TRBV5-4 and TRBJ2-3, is ETGVTQSPTHLIKTRGQQVTLRCSSQSGHNTVSWYQQALGQGPQFIFQYYREEENGRGNFPPRFSGLQFPNYSSELNVNALELDDSALYLCASSGALRGGQRDTQYFGPGTRLTVL.

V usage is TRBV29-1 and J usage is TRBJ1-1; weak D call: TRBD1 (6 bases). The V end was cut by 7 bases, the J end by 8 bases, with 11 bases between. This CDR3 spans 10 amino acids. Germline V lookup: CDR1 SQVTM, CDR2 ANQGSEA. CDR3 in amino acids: CSGEQGEAFF. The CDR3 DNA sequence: TGCAGCGGGGAACAGGGAGAAGCTTTCTTT.